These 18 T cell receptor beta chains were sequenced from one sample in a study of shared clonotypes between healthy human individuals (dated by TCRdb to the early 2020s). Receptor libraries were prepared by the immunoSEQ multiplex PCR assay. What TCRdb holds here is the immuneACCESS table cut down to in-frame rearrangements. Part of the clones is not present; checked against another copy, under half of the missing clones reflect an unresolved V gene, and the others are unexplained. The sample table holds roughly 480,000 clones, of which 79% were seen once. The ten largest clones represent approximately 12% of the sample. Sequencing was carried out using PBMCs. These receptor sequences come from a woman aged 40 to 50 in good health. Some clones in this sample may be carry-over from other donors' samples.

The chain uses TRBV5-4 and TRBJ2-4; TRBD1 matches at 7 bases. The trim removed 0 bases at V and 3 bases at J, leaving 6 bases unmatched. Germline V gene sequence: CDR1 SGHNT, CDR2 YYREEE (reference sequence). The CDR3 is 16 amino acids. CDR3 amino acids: CASSLGQGKGKNIQYF. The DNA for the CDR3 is TGTGCCAGCAGCTTGGGACAGGGCAAAGGCAAAAACATTCAGTACTTC. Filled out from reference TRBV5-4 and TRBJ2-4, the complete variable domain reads ETGVTQSPTHLIKTRGQQVTLRCSSQSGHNTVSWYQQALGQGPQFIFQYYREEENGRGNFPPRFSGLQFPNYSSELNVNALELDDSALYLCASSLGQGKGKNIQYFGAGTRLSVL.

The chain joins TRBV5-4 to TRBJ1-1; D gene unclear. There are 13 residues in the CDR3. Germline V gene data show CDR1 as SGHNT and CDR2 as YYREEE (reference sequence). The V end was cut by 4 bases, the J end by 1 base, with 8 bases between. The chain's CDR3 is CASSLQTNTEAFF. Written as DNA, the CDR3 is TGTGCCAGCAGCCTACAAACGAACACTGAAGCTTTCTTT.

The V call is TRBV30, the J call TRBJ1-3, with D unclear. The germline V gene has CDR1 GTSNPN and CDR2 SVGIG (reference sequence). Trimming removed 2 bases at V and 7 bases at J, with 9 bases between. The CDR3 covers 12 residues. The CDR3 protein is CAWSPTVNTIYF. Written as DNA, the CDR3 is TGTGCCTGGAGTCCGACCGTGAACACCATATATTTT.

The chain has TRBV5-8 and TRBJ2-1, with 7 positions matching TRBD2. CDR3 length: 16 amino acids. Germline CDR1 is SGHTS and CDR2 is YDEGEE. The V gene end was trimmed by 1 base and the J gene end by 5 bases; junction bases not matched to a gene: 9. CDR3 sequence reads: CASSLRDYWGHNEQFF. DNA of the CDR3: TGTGCCAGCAGCTTGCGGGACTACTGGGGACACAATGAGCAGTTCTTC.

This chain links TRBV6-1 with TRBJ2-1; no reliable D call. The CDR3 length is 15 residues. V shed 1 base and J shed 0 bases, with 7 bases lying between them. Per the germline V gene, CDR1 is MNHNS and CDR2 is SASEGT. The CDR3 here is CASSEVDDSYNEQFF. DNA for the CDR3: TGTGCCAGCAGTGAAGTGGACGACTCCTACAATGAGCAGTTCTTC.

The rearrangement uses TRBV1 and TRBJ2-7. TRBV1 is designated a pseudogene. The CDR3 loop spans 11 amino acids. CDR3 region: CTSSRPYEQYF. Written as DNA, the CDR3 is TGCACCAGCAGCCGACCCTACGAGCAGTACTTC.

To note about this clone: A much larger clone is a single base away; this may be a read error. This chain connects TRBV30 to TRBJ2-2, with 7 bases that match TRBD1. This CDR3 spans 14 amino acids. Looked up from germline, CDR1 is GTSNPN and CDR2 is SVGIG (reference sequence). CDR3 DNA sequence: TGTGCCTGGAGTGCTCAGGGGGTGACCGGGGAGCTGTCTTTT. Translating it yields CAWSAQGVTGELSF.

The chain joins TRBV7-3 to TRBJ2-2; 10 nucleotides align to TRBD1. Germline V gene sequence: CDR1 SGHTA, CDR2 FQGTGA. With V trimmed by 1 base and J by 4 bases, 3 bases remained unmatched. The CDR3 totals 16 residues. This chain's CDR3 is CASSLNRDRGTGELFF. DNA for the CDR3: TGTGCCAGCAGCTTAAACCGGGACAGGGGCACCGGGGAGCTGTTTTTT.

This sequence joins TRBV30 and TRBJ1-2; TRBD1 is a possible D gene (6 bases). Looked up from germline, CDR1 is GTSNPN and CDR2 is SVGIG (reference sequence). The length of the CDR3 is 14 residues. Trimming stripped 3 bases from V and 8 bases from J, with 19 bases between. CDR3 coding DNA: TGTGCCTGGAGGACCGGGACACGGACTGTCGGCTACACCTTC. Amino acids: CAWRTGTRTVGYTF.

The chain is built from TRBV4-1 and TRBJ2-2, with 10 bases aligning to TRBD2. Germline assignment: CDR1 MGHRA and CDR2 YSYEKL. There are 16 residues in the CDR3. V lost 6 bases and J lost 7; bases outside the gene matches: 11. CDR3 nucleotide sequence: TGCGCCAGCAGACCTCTAGCGGGAGTGTGGATCGGGGAGCTGTTTTTT. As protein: CASRPLAGVWIGELFF.

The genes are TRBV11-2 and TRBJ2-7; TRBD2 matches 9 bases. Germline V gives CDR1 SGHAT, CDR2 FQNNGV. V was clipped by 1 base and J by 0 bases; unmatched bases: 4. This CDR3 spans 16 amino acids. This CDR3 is CASSLVLREGSYEQYF. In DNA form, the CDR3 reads TGTGCCAGCAGCTTAGTATTGCGGGAGGGCTCCTACGAGCAGTACTTC.

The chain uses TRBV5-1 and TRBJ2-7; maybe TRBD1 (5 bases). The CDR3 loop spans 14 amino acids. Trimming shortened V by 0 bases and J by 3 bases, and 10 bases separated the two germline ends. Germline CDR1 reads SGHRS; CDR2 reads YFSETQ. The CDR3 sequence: CASSLGQQNYEQYF. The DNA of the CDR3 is TGCGCCAGCAGCTTGGGACAGCAAAACTACGAGCAGTACTTC.

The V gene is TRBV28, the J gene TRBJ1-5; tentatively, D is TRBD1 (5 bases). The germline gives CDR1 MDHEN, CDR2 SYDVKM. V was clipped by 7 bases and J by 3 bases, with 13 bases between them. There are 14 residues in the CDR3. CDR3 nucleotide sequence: TGTGCCAGCACCGACGGGGGGTTCAATCAGCCCCAGCATTTT. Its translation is CASTDGGFNQPQHF.

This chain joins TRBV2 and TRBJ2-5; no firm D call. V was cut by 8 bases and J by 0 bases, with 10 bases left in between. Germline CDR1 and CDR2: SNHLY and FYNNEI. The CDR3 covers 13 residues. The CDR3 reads CASRGVYQETQYF. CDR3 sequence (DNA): TGTGCCAGCCGTGGAGTGTACCAAGAGACCCAGTACTTC.

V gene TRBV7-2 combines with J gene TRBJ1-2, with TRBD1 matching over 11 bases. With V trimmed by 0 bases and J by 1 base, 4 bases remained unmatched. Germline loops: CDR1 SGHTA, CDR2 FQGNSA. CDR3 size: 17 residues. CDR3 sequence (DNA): TGTGCCAGCAGCTTAGCCGGGACAGGGGGTTATAACTATGGCTACACCTTC. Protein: CASSLAGTGGYNYGYTF.

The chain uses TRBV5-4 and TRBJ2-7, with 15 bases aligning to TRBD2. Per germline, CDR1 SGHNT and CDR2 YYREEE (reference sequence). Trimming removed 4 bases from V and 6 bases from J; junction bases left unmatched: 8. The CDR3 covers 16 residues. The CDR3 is CASSMGLAGGSSEQYF. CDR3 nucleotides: TGTGCCAGCAGCATGGGACTAGCGGGAGGTTCGAGCGAGCAGTACTTC.

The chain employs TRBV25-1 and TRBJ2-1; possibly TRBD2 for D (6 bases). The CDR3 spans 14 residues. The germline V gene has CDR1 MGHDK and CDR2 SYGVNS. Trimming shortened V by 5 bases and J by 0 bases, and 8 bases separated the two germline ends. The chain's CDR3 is CASSLADSYNEQFF. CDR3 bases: TGTGCCAGCAGTTTAGCGGACTCCTACAATGAGCAGTTCTTC.

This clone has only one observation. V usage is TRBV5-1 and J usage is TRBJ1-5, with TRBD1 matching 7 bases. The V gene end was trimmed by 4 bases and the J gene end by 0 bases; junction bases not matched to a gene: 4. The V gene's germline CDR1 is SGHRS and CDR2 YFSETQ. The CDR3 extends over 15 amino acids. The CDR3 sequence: CASSTQGDSNQPQHF. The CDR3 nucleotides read TGCGCCAGCAGCACTCAGGGGGATAGCAATCAGCCCCAGCATTTT.